The source of this T cell receptor beta chain is a study of CXCR3-negative and CXCR3-positive naive CD8 T cells. CDR1 LGHNA and CDR2 YNFKEQ come from the germline V gene. CDR3 size: 17 residues. TRB cDNA was prepared as libraries by UMI-labeled 5' RACE. TCRdb reprocessed the 5' RACE reads, with one entry per CDR3 protein and no DNA. The sample includes 40,000 to 45,000 distinct CDR3 sequences. This receptor was identified in a human donor in good health. Some clones in this sample may be carry-over from other donors' samples. The rearrangement joins TRBV4-2 to TRBJ2-6; TCRdb's D call, TRBD1, is unchecked because there is no DNA. The sequenced sample consisted of memory CD8+ T cells from blood. The CDR3 reads CASSQGQSPSGANVLTF.